This record covers a single T cell receptor (beta chain). Its antigen is not known. These data are taken from a study of cytomegalovirus exposure and HLA in healthy donors. General observations from the study: Cytomegalovirus status, reportedly, was diagnosed with high specificity and sensitivity by the classifier. As a later analysis revealed, the rate of TCR association differed by HLA locus, with DRB1 most and HLA-C fewest. Cytomegalovirus association was listed for 170 or so TCR beta chains.

The ends lost 6 bases at V and 4 bases at J; junction bases unmatched: 9. Germline V gives CDR1 SQVTM, CDR2 ANQGSEA. This CDR3 is 14 amino acids long. Vbeta (60) and Jbeta (13) primers were used in the PCR. This table comes from immunoSEQ multiplex PCR, and its TCRdb copy is limited to in-frame clones, with some not included. The table includes about 150,000 clones, around 82% detected once. The V call is TRBV29-1, the J call TRBJ1-3, with 7 bases identical to TRBD1. The specimen sequenced was PBMCs. This receptor was obtained from a woman aged 40-49 years in good health and CMV-seropositive. CDR3 bases: TGCAGCGTCAAAACGACAGGGCGAGGAAACACCATATATTTT. The encoded protein is CSVKTTGRGNTIYF.